This paragraph covers one TCR beta chain sequence. Its antigen is unknown. No much larger clonotype is one base removed from it; base qualities were not supplied. This sample is drawn from a study of blood T cell repertoires in COVID-19 (dated by TCRdb to about 2020). Context from the whole study: The collaborator samples originated in the United States, Italy and Spain and spanned the acute and convalescent phases of COVID-19. Samples came from the ongoing ImmuneRACE study (first 160 participants) plus 1,254 subjects from 6 global collaborators. Where HLA class I and class II types were available, the types were taken from metadata supplied by the sample provider, not from assay-based typing. A freely available public database, intended as a resource for researchers studying the immune response to SARS-CoV-2, is where the repertoires were released. The dataset comprised deeply sampled blood TCRbeta repertoires from subjects exposed to, actively infected with, or recovered from COVID-19. Sample metadata almost always included a de-identified subject ID, COVID-19 status, age in years and sex. The prospective study material was composed of cDNA or gDNA derived from T cells, B-cell-depleted T cells, or PBMCs.

Points the paper makes about the study in general: The quantity of clinical and demographic metadata differed by source and by participant and was supplied without curation.

CDR1 is given as MNHEY and CDR2 as SVGAGI, both from the germline V gene. Including cysteine and phenylalanine, the CDR3 has 15 amino acids. The DNA shown is the 45-base CDR3, in frame from base 1. Trimmed from V: 6 bases; trimmed from J: 2 bases; junction bases lacking a gene match: 8. Each collaborating institution followed its own protocols to collect whole blood in K2EDTA tubes. For TCRbeta analysis, collaborators shipped samples as frozen whole blood, isolated PBMCs, or DNA extracted from either of those sample types. TCRbeta CDR3 regions were amplified from genomic DNA using the immunoSEQ Assay, a bias-controlled multiplex PCR. Per the authors' processing: The number of nucleated cells in each sample was estimated by amplification of reference gene primers within the assay. To quantify the absolute abundance of each unique TCRbeta CDR3 rearrangement, sequence reads were collapsed and filtered. For each sample, productive Simpson clonality was calculated as the square root of Simpson's diversity index over productive rearrangements. TCRdb provides this immuneACCESS table in a form limited to in-frame rearrangements. Some clones are lacking; in checked studies, under half of them reflect an unresolved V gene, and why the rest are absent is not known. V, J and clone size are taken as reported in that table, and D and trimming were inferred from the DNA itself. This sample is represented by about 400,000 clones; about 89% of them were singletons. About 1.2% of the sample is in the top ten clones.

The rearrangement combines TRBV6-5 with TRBJ2-7, with 9 bases matching TRBD2. This sequence was found in a man aged 35 to 55 with acute or convalescent COVID-19. The specimen sequenced was peripheral blood. CDR3 sequence: CASRTGAGGPYEQYF. The DNA sequence is TGTGCCAGCAGGACGGGAGCGGGAGGCCCCTACGAGCAGTACTTC.